The present T cell receptor (beta chain) was sequenced within a study of T-cell reconstitution after alpha-beta-depleted transplantation in children. TCRbeta library construction was performed incorporating unique molecular identifiers. A single record per CDR3 protein comes from TCRdb applying MiXCR to the PCR reads. The sample records roughly 670,000 distinct CDR3 sequences, around 12% being singletons. This clonotype occurred a few times. This receptor was obtained from a girl aged 2-10 years with congenital amegakaryocytic thrombocytopenia, due to receive a stem cell transplant. This specimen consisted of PBMCs, obtained before TCRalphabeta/CD19-depleted stem cell transplant.

CDR3 bases: TGTGCCAGCAGCATGGGGACAGTCCACTACAATGAGCAGTTCTTC. Its translation: CASSMGTVHYNEQFF. This chain uses TRBV7-9 with TRBJ2-1; 7 nucleotides line up with TRBD1. The V gene's germline CDR1 is SEHNR and CDR2 FQNEAQ (reference sequence). V was pared by 5 bases and J by 3 bases, with 7 bases of the junction left unmatched. The CDR3 runs to 15 residues.